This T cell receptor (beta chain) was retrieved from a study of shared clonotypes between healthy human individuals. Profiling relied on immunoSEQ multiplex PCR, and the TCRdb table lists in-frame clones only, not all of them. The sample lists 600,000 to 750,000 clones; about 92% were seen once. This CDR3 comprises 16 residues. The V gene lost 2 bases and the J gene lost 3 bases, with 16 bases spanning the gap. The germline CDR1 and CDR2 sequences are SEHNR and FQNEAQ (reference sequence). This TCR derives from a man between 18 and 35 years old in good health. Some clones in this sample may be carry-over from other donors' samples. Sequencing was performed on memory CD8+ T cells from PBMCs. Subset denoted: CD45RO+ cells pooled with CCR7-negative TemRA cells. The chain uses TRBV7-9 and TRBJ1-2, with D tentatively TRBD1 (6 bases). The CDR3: CASSLWTAKVDYGYTF. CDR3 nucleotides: TGTGCCAGCAGCTTATGGACAGCAAAGGTAGACTATGGCTACACCTTC.